This T cell receptor (beta chain) was retrieved from a study of PD-L1 blockade in urothelial cancer. For the study at large: Each patient had 0 to 3 earlier chemotherapy regimens. Across blood samples, T cells had a median count of roughly 140,000.

The table came from immunoSEQ multiplex PCR; TCRdb's copy has only in-frame clones and leaves some out. Of tens of thousands of clones in the sample, around 84% were seen once. Trimming took 4 bases from V and 2 from J, leaving 15 bases between them. Germline V gene sequence: CDR1 SGHRS, CDR2 YFSETQ. The CDR3 has 15 residues. Study observations and caveats: Below-median TCR clonality that was measured in pretreatment blood predicted better survival.

Comments on this clone: Antigen specificity is unknown.

The receptor's source is a man aged 45-60 years with urothelial cancer. The starting material was PBMCs, obtained around atezolizumab (anti-PD-L1) treatment. The chain links TRBV5-1 to TRBJ1-2; D possibly corresponds to TRBD1 (6 bases). This chain's CDR3 is CASSQVPGQNYGYTF. DNA for the CDR3: TGCGCCAGCAGCCAGGTTCCCGGACAGAACTATGGCTACACCTTC.